This TCR beta chain was recovered during a study of T cell changes during pregnancy in multiple sclerosis. The table came from immunoSEQ multiplex PCR; TCRdb's copy has only in-frame clones and leaves some out. The sample has 75,000 to 100,000 clones; roughly nine tenths are singletons. Germline V gene sequence: CDR1 SNHLY, CDR2 FYNNEI. Deletions cut 5 bases from V and 0 bases from J, with 7 bases between. The CDR3 is 14 residues long. The chain combines TRBV2 with TRBJ2-2; the D gene is possibly TRBD2 (5 bases). The sequencing here drew on peripheral blood, taken after pregnancy. This clonotype was obtained from a female donor in good health, enrolled as a control in a pregnancy study. In DNA form, the CDR3 reads TGTGCCAGCAGTTCCGGGACGAACACCGGGGAGCTGTTTTTT. Translation gives CASSSGTNTGELFF.